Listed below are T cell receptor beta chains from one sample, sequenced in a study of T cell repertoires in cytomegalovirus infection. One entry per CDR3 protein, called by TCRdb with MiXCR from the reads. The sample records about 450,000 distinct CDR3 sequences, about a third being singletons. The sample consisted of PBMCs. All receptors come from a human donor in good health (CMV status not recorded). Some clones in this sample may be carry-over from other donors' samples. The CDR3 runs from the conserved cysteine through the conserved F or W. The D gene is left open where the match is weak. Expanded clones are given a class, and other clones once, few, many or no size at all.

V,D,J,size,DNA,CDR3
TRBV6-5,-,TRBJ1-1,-,TGTGCCAGCAGTCCAGCAGGACTTATGATTCCAGCGAAGAACACTGAAGCTTTCTTT,CASSPAGLMIPAKNTEAFF
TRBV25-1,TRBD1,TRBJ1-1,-,TGTGCCAGTCTGGGGGGACAGGGGGCCACTGAAGCTTTCTTT,CASLGGQGATEAFF
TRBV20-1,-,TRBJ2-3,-,TGCAGTGCTAGGGGGACAAGAGATCGCACAGATACGCAGTATTTT,CSARGTRDRTDTQYF
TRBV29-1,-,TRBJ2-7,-,TGCAGCGACTCGGGGGTTCAAGAGCAGTACTTC,CSDSGVQEQYF
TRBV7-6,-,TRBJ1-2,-,TGTGCCAGCAGCTTCTGGGTAAACTATGGCTACACCTTC,CASSFWVNYGYTF
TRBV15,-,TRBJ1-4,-,TGTGCCACCAGCAGAGCGGCTGAAAAACTGTTTTTT,CATSRAAEKLFF
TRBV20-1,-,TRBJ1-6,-,TGCAGTGCTATGGGGGCAGGGAGAGATTCACCCCTCCACTTT,CSAMGAGRDSPLHF
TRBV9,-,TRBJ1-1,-,TGTGCCAGCAGCGTAGATGGGACTGGGGGGGAACCTGAAGCTTTCTTT,CASSVDGTGGEPEAFF
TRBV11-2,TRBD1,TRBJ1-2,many,TGTGCCAGCAGCCAATTGACGATGACAGGGTTGGGCTACACCTTC,CASSQLTMTGLGYTF
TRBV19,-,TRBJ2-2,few,TGTGCCAGTAGTATCGCAGGGGGGACCGGGGAGCTGTTTTTT,CASSIAGGTGELFF
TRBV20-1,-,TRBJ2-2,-,TGCAGTGCTAGAGGGGAAGGGAACGGGGAGCTGTTTTTT,CSARGEGNGELFF
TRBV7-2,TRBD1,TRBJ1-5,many,TGTGCCAGCAGCCCCTTCACAGGGGGCAGCAATCAGCCCCAGCATTTT,CASSPFTGGSNQPQHF
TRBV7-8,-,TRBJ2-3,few,TGTGCCAGCAGCTTAGTCCGCAGAGCTACAGATACGCAGTATTTT,CASSLVRRATDTQYF
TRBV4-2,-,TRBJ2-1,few,TGTGCCAGCAGCCACCGCTCTACCTACAATGAGCAGTTCTTC,CASSHRSTYNEQFF
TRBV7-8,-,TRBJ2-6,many,TGTGCCAGCAGCTCGTTCTCTGGGGCCAACGTCCTGACTTTC,CASSSFSGANVLTF
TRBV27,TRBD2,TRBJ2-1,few,TGTGCCAGCAGTTTTAGCGGGGGGGTCCCCTACAATGAGCAGTTCTTC,CASSFSGGVPYNEQFF
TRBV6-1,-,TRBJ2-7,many,TGTGCCAGCAGTGAGAACAGGGCAGCCTACGAGCAGTACTTC,CASSENRAAYEQYF
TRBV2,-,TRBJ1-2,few,TGTGCCAGCAGTGAAAGGGCAGAGACCTATGGCTACACCTTC,CASSERAETYGYTF
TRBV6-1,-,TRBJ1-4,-,TGTGCCAGCAGTGATACAGGGAATGAAAAACTGTTTTTT,CASSDTGNEKLFF
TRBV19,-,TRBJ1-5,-,TGTGCCAGTAGTATTTCGGGACTCTCGCATCAGCCCCAGCATTTT,CASSISGLSHQPQHF
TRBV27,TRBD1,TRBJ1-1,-,TGTGCCAGCAGTAAACAGGGGCTGAACACTGAAGCTTTCTTT,CASSKQGLNTEAFF
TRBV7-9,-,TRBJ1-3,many,TGTGCCAGCAGGGCTCTACTACCAGGCCAATCTGGAAACACCATATATTTT,CASRALLPGQSGNTIYF
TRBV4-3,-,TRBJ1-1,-,TGCGCCAGCAGCCTCCGGGTTCTCAGGACTGAAGCTTTCTTT,CASSLRVLRTEAFF
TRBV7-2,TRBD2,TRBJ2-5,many,TGTGCCAGCAGCCGGACTAGCATGGAGACCCAGTACTTC,CASSRTSMETQYF
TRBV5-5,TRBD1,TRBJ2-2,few,TGTGCCAGCAGCAACACAGGGGGCTCGAACACCGGGGAGCTGTTTTTT,CASSNTGGSNTGELFF
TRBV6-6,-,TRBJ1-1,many,TGTGCCAGCAGTTACTCAGGGGTCGAGTACACTGAAGCTTTCTTT,CASSYSGVEYTEAFF
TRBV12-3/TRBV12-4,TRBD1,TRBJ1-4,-,TGTGCCAGCAGTTTAGTGGGACAGGGAGGAAAACTGTTTTTT,CASSLVGQGGKLFF
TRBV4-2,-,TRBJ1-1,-,TGTTCCAGAAGCCAAAACATCCTGAATGAAGCTTTCTTT,CSRSQNILNEAFF
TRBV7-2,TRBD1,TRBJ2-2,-,TGTGCCAGCAGCTCTCTCATCGGGACAGTTAACACCTGGGAGCTGTTTTTT,CASSSLIGTVNTWELFF
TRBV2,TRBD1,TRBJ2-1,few,TGTGCCAGCAGTCCCGGGACAGGGAATGAGCAGTTCTTC,CASSPGTGNEQFF
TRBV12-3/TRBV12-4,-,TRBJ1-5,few,TGTGCCAGCACCCTTATGGGGTTAGGCAATCAGCCCCAGCATTTT,CASTLMGLGNQPQHF
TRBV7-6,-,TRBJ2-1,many,TGTGCCAGCAGCCCGCCGGCCTACAATGAGCAGTTCTTC,CASSPPAYNEQFF
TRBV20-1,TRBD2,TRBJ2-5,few,TGCAGTGCTAGAGATGGTCAGGAGGTAGCGGGGGCCGGGGGAGAGACCCAGTACTTC,CSARDGQEVAGAGGETQYF
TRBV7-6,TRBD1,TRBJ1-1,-,TGTGCCAGCAGCTTGTCCGGGACAGGGGCCACTGAAGCTTTCTTT,CASSLSGTGATEAFF
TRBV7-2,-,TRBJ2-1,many,TGTGCCAGCACCCCCAACACCTACAATGAGCAGTTCTTC,CASTPNTYNEQFF
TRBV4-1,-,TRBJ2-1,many,TGCGCCAGCAGCCAAGATCGGGATCTAATCTCCTACAATGAGCAGTTCTTC,CASSQDRDLISYNEQFF
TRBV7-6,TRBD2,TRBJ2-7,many,TGTGCCAGCAGCCGGACTAGCGGGGAATACGAGCAGTACTTC,CASSRTSGEYEQYF
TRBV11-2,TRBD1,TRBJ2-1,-,TGTGCCAGCAGCTTAGCTACCGGGACAGGGTTCAATGAGCAGTTCTTC,CASSLATGTGFNEQFF
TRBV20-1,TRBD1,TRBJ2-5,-,TGCAGTGCTGGGAACGCACTCCGGGACAGCAAAGAGACCCAGTACTTC,CSAGNALRDSKETQYF
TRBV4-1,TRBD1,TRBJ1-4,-,TGCGCCAGCAGCCAAATTCGAGGGGACGGAGGGGGCCGGGCAACTAATGAAAAACTGTTTTTT,CASSQIRGDGGGRATNEKLFF
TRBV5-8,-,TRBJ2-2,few,TGTGCCAGCAGCTTGGCCTTCAGGAACACCGGGGAGCTGTTTTTT,CASSLAFRNTGELFF
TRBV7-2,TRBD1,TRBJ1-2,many,TGTGCCAGCAGCCCGCCCGGGACAGGGAAAGGTGGCTACACCTTC,CASSPPGTGKGGYTF
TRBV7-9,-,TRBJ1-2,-,TGTGCCAGCAGCTTAGTTGCTGCGTCCTATGGCTACACCTTC,CASSLVAASYGYTF